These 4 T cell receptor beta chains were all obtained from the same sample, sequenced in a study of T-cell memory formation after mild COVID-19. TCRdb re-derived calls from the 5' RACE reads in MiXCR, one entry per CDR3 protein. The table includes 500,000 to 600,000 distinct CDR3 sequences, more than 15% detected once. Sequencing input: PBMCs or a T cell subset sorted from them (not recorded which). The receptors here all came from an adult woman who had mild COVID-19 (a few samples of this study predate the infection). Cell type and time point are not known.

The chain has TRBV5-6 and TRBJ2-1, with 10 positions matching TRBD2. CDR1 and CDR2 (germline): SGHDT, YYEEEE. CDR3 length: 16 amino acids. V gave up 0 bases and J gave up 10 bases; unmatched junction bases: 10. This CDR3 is CASSLAGTSAFGEQFF. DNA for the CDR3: TGTGCCAGCAGCTTGGCCGGGACTAGCGCATTCGGCGAGCAGTTCTTC.

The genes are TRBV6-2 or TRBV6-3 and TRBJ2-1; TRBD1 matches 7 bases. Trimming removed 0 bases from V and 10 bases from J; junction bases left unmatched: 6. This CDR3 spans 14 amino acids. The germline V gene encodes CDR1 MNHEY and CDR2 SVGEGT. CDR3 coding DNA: TGTGCCAGCAGTTACTCGCCAGGGGGATACGAGCAGTTCTTC. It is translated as CASSYSPGGYEQFF.

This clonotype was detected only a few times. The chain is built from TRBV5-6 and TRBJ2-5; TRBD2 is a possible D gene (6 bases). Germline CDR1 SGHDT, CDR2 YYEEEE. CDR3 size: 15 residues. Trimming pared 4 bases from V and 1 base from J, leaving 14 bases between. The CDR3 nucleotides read TGTGCCAGCAGCCTAACGGGAGACCGCCAAGAGACCCAGTACTTC. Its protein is CASSLTGDRQETQYF.

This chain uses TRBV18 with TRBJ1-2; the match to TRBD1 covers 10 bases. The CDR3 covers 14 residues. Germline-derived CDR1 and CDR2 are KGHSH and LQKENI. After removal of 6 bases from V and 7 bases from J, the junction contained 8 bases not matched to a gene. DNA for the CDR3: TGTGCCAGCTCCCTGACAGGGGGCGCCGGTGGCTACACCTTC. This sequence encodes CASSLTGGAGGYTF.